The 14 T cell receptor beta chains in this list originate from one sample, sequenced in a study of blood T cell repertoires in COVID-19. Libraries were prepared by immunoSEQ multiplex PCR; TCRdb keeps only in-frame clonotypes and omits some of them. The sample gives around 140,000 clones, around 85% of which show up once; about a sixth is in the top ten. The specimen was peripheral blood. Receptors were obtained from a woman of 80 years or more with acute or convalescent COVID-19.

V usage is TRBV5-1 and J usage is TRBJ2-2, with a weak D call TRBD1 (6 bases). V gave up 2 bases and J gave up 3 bases, with 11 bases separating them. Per germline, CDR1 SGHRS and CDR2 YFSETQ. The CDR3 covers 15 residues. As DNA, the CDR3 is TGCGCCAGCAGCTTACAGGGAGTGGACACCGGGGAGCTGTTTTTT. Amino acid sequence: CASSLQGVDTGELFF.

The rearrangement uses TRBV7-8 and TRBJ2-7; 12 positions agree with TRBD2. The germline V gene has CDR1 SGHVS and CDR2 FQNEAQ. After removal of 4 bases from V and 6 bases from J, the junction contained 4 bases not matched to a gene. There are 14 residues in the CDR3. The CDR3 coding sequence is TGTGCCAGCAGCTCCGGACTAGCGGGGACCGAGCAGTACTTC. Translation gives CASSSGLAGTEQYF.

The gene calls are TRBV24-1 and TRBJ1-5; TRBD1 is a possible D gene (5 bases). V lost 4 bases and J lost 6, with 18 bases in between. Germline V CDR1 and CDR2: KGHDR, SFDVKD. The CDR3 runs 16 residues. DNA for the CDR3: TGTGCCACCAGTGAAGTTTGGGCAGGGAGGACTCAGCCCCAGCATTTT. It is translated as CATSEVWAGRTQPQHF.

The chain employs TRBV12-3 or TRBV12-4 and TRBJ1-3; 9 nucleotides line up with TRBD1. Trimming removed 3 bases from V and 7 bases from J; junction bases left unmatched: 1. The CDR3 loop spans 13 amino acids. The CDR3 here is CASSFGQGNTIYF. The CDR3, as DNA: TGTGCCAGCAGTTTCGGACAGGGGAACACCATATATTTT.

The chain uses TRBV7-2 and TRBJ1-3, with D possibly TRBD1 on 5 matching bases. V was shortened by 5 bases and J by 3 bases, with 11 bases between the two germline ends. The CDR3 is 14 residues long. Germline V gene lookup returns CDR1 SGHTA and CDR2 FQGNSA. CDR3 sequence: CASSPTVVGNTIYF. CDR3 nucleotides: TGTGCCAGCAGCCCGACAGTGGTTGGAAACACCATATATTTT.

The chain has TRBV14 and TRBJ1-2; 9 bases agree with TRBD1. V lost 0 bases, J lost 3 bases, and 8 bases stayed unmatched. Germline CDR1 SGHDN, CDR2 FVKESK. The CDR3 loop spans 17 amino acids. As DNA, the CDR3 is TGTGCCAGCAGCCAAGACAGAACAGGGGGCATCTACTATGGCTACACCTTC. It is translated as CASSQDRTGGIYYGYTF.

J is TRBJ2-5 and V is TRBV18, with D hard to call. The CDR3 is 14 residues long. Germline-derived CDR1 and CDR2 are KGHSH and LQKENI. Deletions cut 2 bases from V and 1 base from J, with 8 bases between. This CDR3 is CASSPSQIQETQYF. CDR3 coding DNA: TGTGCCAGCTCACCATCACAAATCCAAGAGACCCAGTACTTC. The whole variable domain, filled in from reference TRBV18 and TRBJ2-5, reads NAGVMQNPRHLVRRRGQEARLRCSPMKGHSHVYWYRQLPEEGLKFMVYLQKENIIDESGMPKERFSAEFPKEGPSILRIQQVVRGDSAAYFCASSPSQIQETQYFGPGTRLLVL.

V usage is TRBV19 and J usage is TRBJ2-2; 7 nucleotides line up with TRBD2. CDR1 and CDR2 (germline): LNHDA, SQIVND (reference sequence). V shed 10 bases and J 4 bases; nucleotides not matched to a gene: 12. The CDR3 extends over 15 amino acids. The CDR3 nucleotides read TGTGCCACTTGGGCCAGCGGGAAGGGCACCGGGGAGCTGTTTTTT. Amino acids: CATWASGKGTGELFF.

The CDR3 nucleotides are TGTGCCAGCTCCGAGTCTGGGGCCAACGTCCTGACTTTC. Translating it yields CASSESGANVLTF. The V gene is TRBV9, the J gene TRBJ2-6, with D hard to call. Germline V gene sequence: CDR1 SGDLS, CDR2 YYNGEE. CDR3 length: 13 amino acids. V shed 7 bases and J shed 1 base, with 6 bases lying between them.

This chain links TRBV6-5 with TRBJ1-1; the match to TRBD1 covers 9 bases. The CDR3 has 14 amino acids. Germline V CDR1 and CDR2: MNHEY, SVGAGI. The V gene end was trimmed by 2 bases and the J gene end by 3 bases; junction bases not matched to a gene: 1. CDR3 residues: CASSYRTGDTEAFF. CDR3 nucleotides: TGTGCCAGCAGTTACCGGACAGGGGACACTGAAGCTTTCTTT.

The table lists this clone with a few counts. This chain links TRBV5-5 with TRBJ1-2, with 9 positions matching TRBD1. Germline-derived CDR1 and CDR2 are SGHKS and YYEKEE (reference sequence). CDR3 length: 14 residues. Trimming at V came to 4 bases and at J to 5 bases, leaving 6 bases not matched to a gene. CDR3 amino acids: CASSSGQGRYGYTF. For the CDR3, the DNA is TGTGCCAGCAGCAGCGGACAGGGGAGGTATGGCTACACCTTC. The full variable domain, rest sourced from reference TRBV5-5 and TRBJ1-2, is DAGVTQSPTHLIKTRGQQVTLRCSPISGHKSVSWYQQVLGQGPQFIFQYYEKEERGRGNFPDRFSARQFPNYSSELNVNALLLGDSALYLCASSSGQGRYGYTFGSGTRLTVV.

The CDR3 is CASSETGSNTEAFF. CDR3 in DNA: TGTGCCAGCAGTGAGACAGGGTCGAACACTGAAGCTTTCTTT. V is TRBV6-2 or TRBV6-3 and J is TRBJ1-1, with 7 bases lining up with TRBD1. V shed 5 bases, J shed 1 base, and the junction held 4 bases outside the gene matches. The germline V gene encodes CDR1 MNHEY and CDR2 SVGEGT. CDR3 length: 14 residues.

The chain combines TRBV5-6 with TRBJ2-3, with D perhaps matching TRBD1 (6 bases). Per germline, CDR1 SGHDT and CDR2 YYEEEE. The V end was cut by 2 bases, the J end by 4 bases, with 8 bases between. There are 13 residues in the CDR3. CDR3 protein: CASSLQGPDTQYF. Here the CDR3 DNA reads TGTGCCAGCAGCTTACAGGGCCCAGATACGCAGTATTTT.

V gene TRBV9 combines with J gene TRBJ2-2, with TRBD2 identical over 14 bases. The CDR3 spans 17 residues. Trimming removed 7 bases from V and 3 bases from J; junction bases left unmatched: 8. CDR1 is SGDLS, CDR2 YYNGEE, per germline. The CDR3: CASGKGTSGGDTGELFF. In DNA form, the CDR3 reads TGTGCCAGCGGGAAGGGGACTAGCGGGGGTGACACCGGGGAGCTGTTTTTT.